These 20 T cell receptor beta chains came from one sample sequenced in a study of T cell repertoires in cytomegalovirus infection. TCRdb used MiXCR to reprocess the reads, holding one entry per CDR3 protein. The profile shows just under 550,000 distinct CDR3 sequences, 26% of them singletons. The sequenced sample consisted of PBMCs. Receptor source: a human donor in good health (CMV status not recorded). Some clones in this sample may be carry-over from other donors' samples.

J is TRBJ2-2 and V is TRBV7-3; possible D gene TRBD2, 6 bases. CDR3 length equals 15 residues. Looked up from germline, CDR1 is SGHTA and CDR2 is FQGTGA. V lost 5 bases to trimming and J lost 2 bases, with 12 bases between them. CDR3 amino acids: CASSQGGLNTGELFF. The CDR3 DNA is TGTGCCAGCAGCCAGGGAGGACTTAACACCGGGGAGCTGTTTTTT.

The chain is built from TRBV20-1 and TRBJ2-5, with D tentatively TRBD2 (6 bases). This CDR3 spans 14 amino acids. Per germline, CDR1 DFQATT and CDR2 SNEGSKA (reference sequence). V lost 3 bases, J lost 9 bases, and 20 bases lay in between. The CDR3 region has the DNA TGCAGTGCTAGTGAACCCCTCGTCGGGGAGGCCCAGTACTTC. This gives the protein CSASEPLVGEAQYF.

At least ten counts were recorded for this clonotype. J is TRBJ1-1 and V is TRBV4-1, with D possibly being TRBD1 (5 bases). This CDR3 is built from 15 residues. V shed 3 bases and J shed 6 bases, with 17 bases lying between them. CDR1 and CDR2 from the germline V gene are MGHRA and YSYEKL. The CDR3 protein is CASSQVHRGLAEAFF. The CDR3 DNA is TGCGCCAGCAGCCAGGTACATCGGGGACTCGCTGAAGCTTTCTTT.

The rearrangement joins TRBV20-1 to TRBJ2-5; no clear D gene. The CDR3 spans 11 residues. Germline V lookup: CDR1 DFQATT, CDR2 SNEGSKA (reference sequence). Here the CDR3 reads CGPERQETQYF. DNA of the CDR3: TGCGGGCCGGAGCGACAAGAGACCCAGTACTTC.

This clonotype was seen just once. V is TRBV4-1 and J is TRBJ1-5; 8 positions match TRBD1. Germline CDR1 and CDR2: MGHRA and YSYEKL. The length of the CDR3 is 15 residues. After removal of 0 bases from V and 7 bases from J, the junction contained 5 bases not matched to a gene. For the CDR3, the DNA is TGCGCCAGCAGCCAAGAAGCACAGGGGGGACAGCCCCAGCATTTT. This encodes CASSQEAQGGQPQHF.

This chain links TRBV6-2 or TRBV6-3 with TRBJ2-7, with 7 positions matching TRBD1. The CDR3 contains 14 residues. CDR1 and CDR2 from the germline V gene are MNHEY and SVGEGT. V trimming: 8 bases; J trimming: 1 base; junction bases outside the gene matches: 8. The CDR3 coding sequence is TGTGCCAGCCAGAACAGGGGAACATCCTACGAGCAGTACGTC. Amino acids: CASQNRGTSYEQYV.

The chain links TRBV12-3 or TRBV12-4 to TRBJ2-2; tentatively, D is TRBD1 (5 bases). The length of the CDR3 is 14 residues. Trimming stripped 2 bases from V and 5 bases from J, with 9 bases between. The CDR3 DNA sequence: TGTGCCAGCAGTTTACAGGGTCAAACCGGGGAGCTGTTTTTT. Its translation: CASSLQGQTGELFF.

This clonotype was counted at least ten times. The chain couples TRBV11-1 to TRBJ1-1; no clear D gene. This CDR3 spans 14 amino acids. Trimming took 1 base from V and 5 from J, leaving 11 bases between them. CDR1 is SGHAT, CDR2 FQDESV, per germline (reference sequence). DNA for the CDR3: TGTGCCAGCAGCTTAGAATCTGGGATAACTGAAGCTTTCTTT. It translates to CASSLESGITEAFF.

The chain joins TRBV20-1 to TRBJ2-3; the match to TRBD2 covers 8 bases. Germline CDR1 DFQATT, CDR2 SNEGSKA (reference sequence). This CDR3 is 14 amino acids long. The junction had 6 bases not matched to a gene; V was cut back by 6 bases and J by 1 base. The CDR3 DNA reads TGCAGTGCCATTAGCGGGATAGGCACAGATACGCAGTATTTT. It specifies CSAISGIGTDTQYF.

This clonotype has just a few counts. The chain is built from TRBV19 and TRBJ1-5, with D tentatively TRBD1 (6 bases). V was trimmed by 4 bases and J by 7 bases, leaving 17 bases between them. The CDR3 is made up of 15 amino acids. Germline V CDR1 and CDR2: LNHDA, SQIVND (reference sequence). The chain's CDR3 is CASSRGHPPSQPQHF. DNA for the CDR3: TGTGCCAGTAGTAGGGGACACCCTCCGAGCCAGCCCCAGCATTTT.

The CDR3 reads CASSLSPGPQPQHF. The CDR3 DNA follows: TGTGCCAGCAGTTTATCCCCGGGACCTCAGCCCCAGCATTTT. The J gene is TRBJ1-5, the V gene TRBV28; TRBD1 might be the D (5 bases). Germline V lookup: CDR1 MDHEN, CDR2 SYDVKM. Trimming shortened V by 1 base and J by 6 bases, and 10 bases separated the two germline ends. The CDR3 totals 14 residues.

This clonotype was counted between two and nine times. The rearrangement joins TRBV12-3 or TRBV12-4 to TRBJ2-2; 8 bases map to TRBD2. This CDR3 comprises 16 residues. The junction had 7 bases not matched to a gene; V was cut back by 3 bases and J by 4 bases. CDR3 DNA sequence: TGTGCCAGCAGTTTCGGGATAGCGGGGATCACCGGGGAGCTGTTTTTT. Protein: CASSFGIAGITGELFF.

This clonotype was counted only a few times. The V and J genes are TRBV6-1 and TRBJ2-3; 8 positions match TRBD2. Germline V gene sequence: CDR1 MNHNS, CDR2 SASEGT. Trimming cost V 0 bases and J 5 bases; bases outside gene matches: 7. CDR3 length equals 16 residues. The CDR3 nucleotides read TGTGCCAGCAGTGAAGCGATAGCGGGGTGGGGAGATACGCAGTATTTT. It codes for CASSEAIAGWGDTQYF.

This clonotype appeared a few times. The chain couples TRBV25-1 to TRBJ2-3, with D possibly matching TRBD2 (5 bases). The CDR3 extends over 14 amino acids. Germline V gene sequence: CDR1 MGHDK, CDR2 SYGVNS. Trimming shortened V by 6 bases and J by 0 bases, and 10 bases separated the two germline ends. The CDR3 loop reads CASSARASTDTQYF. Written as DNA, the CDR3 is TGTGCCAGCAGCGCGAGGGCTAGCACAGATACGCAGTATTTT. The whole variable domain, filled in from reference TRBV25-1 and TRBJ2-3, reads EADIYQTPRYLVIGTGKKITLECSQTMGHDKMYWYQQDPGMELHLIHYSYGVNSTEKGDLSSESTVSRIRTEHFPLTLESARPSHTSQYLCASSARASTDTQYFGPGTRLTVL.

In its sample, this clonotype was seen a few times. The chain combines TRBV20-1 with TRBJ1-5, with D maybe TRBD1 (6 bases). V was cut by 3 bases and J by 0 bases, with 9 bases left in between. Germline assignment: CDR1 DFQATT and CDR2 SNEGSKA (reference sequence). CDR3 length: 14 residues. The CDR3 spells CSARDSRSNQPQHF. CDR3 nucleotide sequence: TGCAGTGCTAGGGACAGCCGTAGCAATCAGCCCCAGCATTTT.

The genes are TRBV15 and TRBJ2-2; 10 bases fit TRBD1. The CDR3 extends over 14 amino acids. Trimming at V came to 6 bases and at J to 8 bases, leaving 6 bases not matched to a gene. Germline V gene sequence: CDR1 LNHNV, CDR2 YYDKDF (reference sequence). The CDR3 bases are TGTGCCACCAGTCTCGACAGGGGGCCAGGGGAGCTGTTTTTT. It codes for CATSLDRGPGELFF.

This clonotype was counted only a few times. The chain links TRBV7-2 to TRBJ2-1; D may be TRBD2 (6 bases). The CDR3 covers 12 residues. Deletions cut 0 bases from V and 13 bases from J, with 10 bases between. The germline V gene encodes CDR1 SGHTA and CDR2 FQGNSA. The CDR3 protein is CASSLAGLSQFF. CDR3 bases: TGTGCCAGCAGCTTAGCGGGACTTTCTCAGTTCTTC.

This clonotype is a singleton in its sample. The rearrangement joins TRBV14 to TRBJ2-3; D remains unclear. From germline, CDR1 is SGHDN and CDR2 FVKESK. The V gene lost 1 base and the J gene lost 5 bases, with 1 base spanning the gap. The CDR3 consists of 11 residues. The CDR3 DNA sequence: TGTGCCAGCAGCCAAGTAGATACGCAGTATTTT. It codes for CASSQVDTQYF.

This clonotype appeared a few times. The J gene is TRBJ2-4, the V gene TRBV12-3 or TRBV12-4; the D is unclear. Trimming stripped 5 bases from V and 4 bases from J, with 12 bases between. This CDR3 spans 14 amino acids. The DNA of the CDR3 is TGTGCCAGCAGTCTCGATGCCGATAAAAACATTCAGTACTTC. Translated: CASSLDADKNIQYF.

The genes are TRBV28 and TRBJ1-1; D call uncertain. The ends were cut back, 6 bases at V and 5 bases at J, with 7 bases in the middle. The germline CDR1 and CDR2 sequences are MDHEN and SYDVKM. This CDR3 has 11 residues. CDR3 DNA sequence: TGTGCCAGCAGGGGTCGGACTGAAGCTTTCTTT. It codes for CASRGRTEAFF.